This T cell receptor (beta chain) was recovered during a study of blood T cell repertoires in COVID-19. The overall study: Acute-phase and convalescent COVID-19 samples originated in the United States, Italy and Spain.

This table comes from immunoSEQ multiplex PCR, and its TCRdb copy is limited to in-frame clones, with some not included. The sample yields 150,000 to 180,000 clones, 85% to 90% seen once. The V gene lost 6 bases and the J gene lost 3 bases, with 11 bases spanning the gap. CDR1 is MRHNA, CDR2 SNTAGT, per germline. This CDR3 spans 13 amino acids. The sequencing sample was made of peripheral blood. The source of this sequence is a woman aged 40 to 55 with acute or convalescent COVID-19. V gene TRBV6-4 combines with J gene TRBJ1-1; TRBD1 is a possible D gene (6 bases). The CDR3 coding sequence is TGTGCCAGCAGCGCACAGGGATACACTGAAGCTTTCTTT. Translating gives CASSAQGYTEAFF.